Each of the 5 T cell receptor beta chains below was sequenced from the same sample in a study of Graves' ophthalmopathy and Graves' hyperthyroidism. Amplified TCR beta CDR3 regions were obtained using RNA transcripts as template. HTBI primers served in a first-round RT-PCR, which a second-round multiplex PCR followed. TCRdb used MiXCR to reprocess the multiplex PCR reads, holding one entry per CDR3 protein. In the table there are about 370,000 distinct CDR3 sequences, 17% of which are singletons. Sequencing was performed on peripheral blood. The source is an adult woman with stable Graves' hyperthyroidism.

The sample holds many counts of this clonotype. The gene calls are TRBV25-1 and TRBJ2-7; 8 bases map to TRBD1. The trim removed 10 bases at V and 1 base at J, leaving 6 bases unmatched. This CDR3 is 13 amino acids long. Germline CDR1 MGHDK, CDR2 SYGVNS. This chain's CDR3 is CATIGTGSYEQYF. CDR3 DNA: TGTGCCACCATAGGGACAGGATCCTACGAGCAGTACTTC.

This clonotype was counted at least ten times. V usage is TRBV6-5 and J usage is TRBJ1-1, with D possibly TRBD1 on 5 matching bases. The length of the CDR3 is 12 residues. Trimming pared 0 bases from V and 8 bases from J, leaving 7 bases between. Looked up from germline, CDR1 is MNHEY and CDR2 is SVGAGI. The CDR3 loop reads CASSYSEGEAFF. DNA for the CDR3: TGTGCCAGCAGTTACTCCGAGGGGGAAGCTTTCTTT.

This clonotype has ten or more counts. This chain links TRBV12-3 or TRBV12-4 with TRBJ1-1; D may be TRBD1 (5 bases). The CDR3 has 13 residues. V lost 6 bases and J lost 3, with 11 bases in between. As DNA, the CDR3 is TGTGCCAGCAGGTGGGGACGGGACACTGAAGCTTTCTTT. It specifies CASRWGRDTEAFF.

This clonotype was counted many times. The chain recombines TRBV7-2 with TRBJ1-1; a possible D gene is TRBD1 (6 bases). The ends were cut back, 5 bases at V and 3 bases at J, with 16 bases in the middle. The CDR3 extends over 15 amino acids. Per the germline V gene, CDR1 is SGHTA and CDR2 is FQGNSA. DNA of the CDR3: TGTGCCAGCAGCCCTCAGACAGGAGCGTACACTGAAGCTTTCTTT. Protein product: CASSPQTGAYTEAFF.

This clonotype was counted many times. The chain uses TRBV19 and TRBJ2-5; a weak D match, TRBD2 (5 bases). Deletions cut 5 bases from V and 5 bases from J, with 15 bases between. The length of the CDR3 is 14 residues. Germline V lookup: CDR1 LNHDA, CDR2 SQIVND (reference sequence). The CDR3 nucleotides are TGTGCCAGTAGTGCGAGAGGGCTCGAGGAGACCCAGTACTTC. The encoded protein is CASSARGLEETQYF.